The 6 T cell receptor beta chains in this list originate from one sample, sequenced in a study of cytomegalovirus exposure and HLA in healthy donors (dated by TCRdb to the late 2010s). Library prep was done by the immunoSEQ multiplex PCR assay. The multiplex PCR relied on a mix of 60 forward primers for TCR Vbeta segments and 13 reverse primers for TCR Jbeta segments. As stored in TCRdb, this immuneACCESS dataset retains in-frame rearrangements with V and J assigned. A fraction of the clones does not appear; measured against another copy, unresolved V genes explain less than half of the discrepancy, and the remainder lacks a known reason. The sample table holds 150,000 to 160,000 clones, of which around 75% were seen once. The ten largest clonotypes hold less than 8.5% of the sample. The sample taken for sequencing was PBMCs. The receptors were sampled from a man younger than 40 in good health and CMV-seropositive.

This clone occurred once. The chain has TRBV2 and TRBJ2-1, with 14 bases aligning to TRBD2. The V gene's germline CDR1 is SNHLY and CDR2 FYNNEI. V was pared by 6 bases and J by 9 bases, with 4 bases of the junction left unmatched. The CDR3 contains 14 residues. The CDR3 is CASRLGTSGGEQFF. CDR3 coding DNA: TGTGCCAGCAGACTCGGGACTAGCGGGGGTGAGCAGTTCTTC. Filled out from reference TRBV2 and TRBJ2-1, the complete variable domain reads EPEVTQTPSHQVTQMGQEVILRCVPISNHLYFYWYRQILGQKVEFLVSFYNNEISEKSEIFDDQFSVERPDGSNFTLKIRSTKLEDSAMYFCASRLGTSGGEQFFGPGTRLTVL.

The chain uses TRBV6-5 and TRBJ1-4; D is unresolved. The CDR3 totals 13 residues. V was cut by 5 bases and J by 5 bases, with 9 bases left in between. The germline gives CDR1 MNHEY, CDR2 SVGAGI. CDR3 loop: CASSPRLNEKLFF. CDR3 nucleotides: TGTGCCAGCAGTCCGAGACTAAATGAAAAACTGTTTTTT.

This chain connects TRBV14 to TRBJ2-5; a possible D gene is TRBD2 (5 bases). The CDR3 runs 16 residues. Germline V gene data show CDR1 as SGHDN and CDR2 as FVKESK. V gave up 0 bases and J gave up 8 bases, with 19 bases separating them. The CDR3 sequence: CASSQDYRPGKSTQYF. CDR3 nucleotide sequence: TGTGCCAGCAGCCAAGATTATCGGCCGGGAAAGAGCACCCAGTACTTC.

The J gene is TRBJ1-2, the V gene TRBV6-1, with D perhaps TRBD1 (5 bases). The length of the CDR3 is 11 residues. CDR1 and CDR2 (germline): MNHNS, SASEGT. V shed 11 bases and J shed 4 bases, with 11 bases lying between them. CDR3 in DNA: TGTGCCGGGAGGGGTGCCTATGGCTACACCTTC. Encoded protein: CAGRGAYGYTF.

V is TRBV11-2 and J is TRBJ2-1; 7 nucleotides line up with TRBD2. Germline CDR1 and CDR2: SGHAT and FQNNGV. Trimming took 0 bases from V and 6 from J; bases not matched to a gene: 17. This CDR3 has 19 amino acids. For the CDR3, the DNA is TGTGCCAGCAGCTTAGAGCCCTCCGGGGCGGGAGATAAAGCCAATGAGCAGTTCTTC. Its translation: CASSLEPSGAGDKANEQFF.

This clone was seen only a few times. Other nucleotide sequences from this sample produce the same CDR3. V is TRBV6-4 and J is TRBJ2-3; 7 nucleotides match TRBD1. Germline V lookup: CDR1 MRHNA, CDR2 SNTAGT. This CDR3 spans 15 amino acids. V lost 0 bases to trimming and J lost 4 bases; unmatched junction nucleotides: 4. The CDR3 is CASSDSTQGADTQYF. The CDR3 nucleotides read TGTGCCAGCAGTGACTCGACCCAGGGGGCAGATACGCAGTATTTT.